This TCR beta chain was found in a study of OX40 agonist ivuxolimab in advanced cancers. Turning to the study itself: Ivuxolimab was administered intravenously to patients at 0.01 to 10 mg/kg every 2 weeks. Averaging about 60 years in age, with a range of about 23 to 80, the cohort was about 86% male.

V lost 4 bases to trimming and J lost 3 bases; unmatched junction nucleotides: 12. From germline, CDR1 is SGHNT and CDR2 YYREEE (reference sequence). CDR3 length: 18 residues. Baseline was the first blood sampling point, followed by cycle 4 day 1 and cycle 7 day 1. Sequencing was performed with immunoSEQ multiplex PCR; in TCRdb, only in-frame clones are kept and a portion is missing. The data show some 74,000 clones, around 80% seen once. Specimen: CD4+ or CD8+ T cells sorted from blood, collected in a trial of the OX40 agonist ivuxolimab. The sequence was collected from an adult with an advanced solid tumor such as melanoma, head and neck, liver or kidney cancer. V usage is TRBV5-4 and J usage is TRBJ2-1; 11 bases map to TRBD2. In nucleotides, the CDR3 is TGTGCCAGCAGCCCGGGACAGGGCCTAGCGGGAGGCTACAATGAGCAGTTCTTC. It codes for CASSPGQGLAGGYNEQFF.